The clone carrying this TCR beta chain was found many times. The data originate from a study of T cells in Graves' hyperthyroidism and ophthalmopathy. It was RNA transcripts that yielded the amplified TCR beta CDR3 regions. Initially, a first-round RT-PCR of the TCR CDR3 employed the HTBI primer set. TCRdb itself ran the multiplex PCR reads through MiXCR, one entry per CDR3 protein. The table has around 700,000 distinct CDR3 sequences, around a third seen once. Between the trimmed V and J ends, which lost 3 bases and 6 bases, there was a span of 12 bases. The CDR3 has 12 amino acids. Per the germline V gene, CDR1 is DFQATT and CDR2 is SNEGSKA (reference sequence).

This chain connects TRBV20-1 to TRBJ2-7; unclear D gene. This clonotype originated in a woman aged 35 to 49 with Graves' hyperthyroidism. Sample: blood. CDR3 nucleotides: TGCAGTGCTAGGCAGGAGTTTTTCGAGCAGTACTTC. Its protein is CSARQEFFEQYF.